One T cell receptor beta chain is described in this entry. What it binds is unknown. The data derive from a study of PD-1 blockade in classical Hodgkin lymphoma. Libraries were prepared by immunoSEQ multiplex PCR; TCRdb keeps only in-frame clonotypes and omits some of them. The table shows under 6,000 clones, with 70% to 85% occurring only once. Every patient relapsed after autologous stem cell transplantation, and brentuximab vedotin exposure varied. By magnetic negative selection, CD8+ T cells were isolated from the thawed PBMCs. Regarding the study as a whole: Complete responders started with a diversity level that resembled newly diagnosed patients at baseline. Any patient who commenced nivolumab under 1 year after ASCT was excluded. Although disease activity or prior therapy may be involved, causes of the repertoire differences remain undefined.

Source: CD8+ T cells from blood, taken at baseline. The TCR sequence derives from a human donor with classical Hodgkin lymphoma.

The CDR3 loop is CASSIGVNTEAFF. Written as DNA, the CDR3 is TGTGCCAGCAGCATTGGGGTTAACACTGAAGCTTTCTTT. This sequence joins TRBV9 and TRBJ1-1; D uncertain. V was cut by 4 bases and J by 2 bases, with 9 bases left in between. CDR1 is SGDLS and CDR2 is YYNGEE in the germline V gene. The CDR3 covers 13 residues.